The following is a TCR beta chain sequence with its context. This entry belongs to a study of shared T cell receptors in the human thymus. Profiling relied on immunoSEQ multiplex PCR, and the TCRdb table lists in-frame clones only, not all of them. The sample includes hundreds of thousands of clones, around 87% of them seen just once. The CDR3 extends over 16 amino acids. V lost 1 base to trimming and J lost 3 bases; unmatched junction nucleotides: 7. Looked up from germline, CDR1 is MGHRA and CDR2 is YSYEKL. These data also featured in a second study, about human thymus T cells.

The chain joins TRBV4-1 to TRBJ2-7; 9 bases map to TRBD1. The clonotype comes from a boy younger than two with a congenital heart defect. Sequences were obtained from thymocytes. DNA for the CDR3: TGCGCCAGCAGCCAAGTCCCGGGACAGGGTGACTACGAGCAGTACTTC. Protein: CASSQVPGQGDYEQYF.